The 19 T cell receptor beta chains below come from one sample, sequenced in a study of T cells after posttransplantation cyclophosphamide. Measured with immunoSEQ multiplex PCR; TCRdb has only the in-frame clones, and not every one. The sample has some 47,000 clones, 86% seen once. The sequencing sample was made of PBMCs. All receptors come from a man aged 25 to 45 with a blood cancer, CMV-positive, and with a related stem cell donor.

CDR3 in DNA: TGCGCCAGCAGCCAAGACCCCTCTAGCGGGACGGGGAATGAGCAGTTCTTC. Its translation is CASSQDPSSGTGNEQFF. The chain joins TRBV4-1 to TRBJ2-1, with 9 bases matching TRBD2. CDR3 size: 17 residues. Trimming took 0 bases from V and 7 from J; bases not matched to a gene: 10. In germline, CDR1 is MGHRA, CDR2 YSYEKL.

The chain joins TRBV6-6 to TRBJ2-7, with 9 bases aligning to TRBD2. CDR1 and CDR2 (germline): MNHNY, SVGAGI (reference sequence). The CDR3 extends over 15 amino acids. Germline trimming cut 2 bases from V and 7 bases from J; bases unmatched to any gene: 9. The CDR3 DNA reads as TGTGCCAGCAGTTACATCGAGGGCGGGAGGGTTGAGCAGTACTTC. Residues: CASSYIEGGRVEQYF.

In nucleotides, the CDR3 is TGTGCCAGCAGCCCAAGCGGGGGAAGCTCCTACGAGCAGTACTTC. This gives the protein CASSPSGGSSYEQYF. V and J are TRBV6-5 and TRBJ2-7; the match to TRBD2 covers 8 bases. The germline gives CDR1 MNHEY, CDR2 SVGAGI. Trimming took 6 bases from V and 0 from J; bases not matched to a gene: 7. This CDR3 has 15 amino acids.

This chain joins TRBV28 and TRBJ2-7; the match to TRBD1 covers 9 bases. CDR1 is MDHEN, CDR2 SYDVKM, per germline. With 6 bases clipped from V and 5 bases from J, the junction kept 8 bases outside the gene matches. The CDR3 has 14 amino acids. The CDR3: CASSSGQGGHEQYF. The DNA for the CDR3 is TGTGCCAGCAGCTCGGGACAGGGCGGCCACGAGCAGTACTTC.

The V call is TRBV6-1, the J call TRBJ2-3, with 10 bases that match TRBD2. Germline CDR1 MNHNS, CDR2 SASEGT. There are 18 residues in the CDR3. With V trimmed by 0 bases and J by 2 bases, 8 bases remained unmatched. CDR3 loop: CASSEATVAGGPTDTQYF. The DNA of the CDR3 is TGTGCCAGCAGTGAAGCAACCGTAGCGGGAGGCCCCACAGATACGCAGTATTTT.

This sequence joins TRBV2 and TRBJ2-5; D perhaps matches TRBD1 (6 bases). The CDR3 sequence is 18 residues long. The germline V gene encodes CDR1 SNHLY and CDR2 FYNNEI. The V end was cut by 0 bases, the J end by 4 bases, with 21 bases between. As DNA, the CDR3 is TGTGCCAGCAGTGAAGCGCTTCAGGGGCTAGCAGGGCGAGAGACCCAGTACTTC. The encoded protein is CASSEALQGLAGRETQYF.

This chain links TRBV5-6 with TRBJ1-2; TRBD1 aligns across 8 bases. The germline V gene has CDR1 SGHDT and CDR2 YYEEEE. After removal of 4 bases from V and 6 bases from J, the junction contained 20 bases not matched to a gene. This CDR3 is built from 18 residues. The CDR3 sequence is CASSLGWAGGSSYHGYTF. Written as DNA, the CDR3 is TGTGCCAGCAGCCTCGGCTGGGCAGGGGGCTCTTCTTATCATGGCTACACCTTC. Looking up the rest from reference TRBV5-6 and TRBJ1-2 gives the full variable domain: DAGVTQSPTHLIKTRGQQVTLRCSPKSGHDTVSWYQQALGQGPQFIFQYYEEEERQRGNFPDRFSGHQFPNYSSELNVNALLLGDSALYLCASSLGWAGGSSYHGYTFGSGTRLTVV.

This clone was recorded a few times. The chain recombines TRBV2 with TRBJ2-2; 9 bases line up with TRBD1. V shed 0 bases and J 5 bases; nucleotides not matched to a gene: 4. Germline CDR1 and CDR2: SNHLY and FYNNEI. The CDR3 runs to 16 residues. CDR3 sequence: CASSEAGQGGTGELFF. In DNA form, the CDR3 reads TGTGCCAGCAGTGAAGCGGGACAGGGTGGAACCGGGGAGCTGTTTTTT.

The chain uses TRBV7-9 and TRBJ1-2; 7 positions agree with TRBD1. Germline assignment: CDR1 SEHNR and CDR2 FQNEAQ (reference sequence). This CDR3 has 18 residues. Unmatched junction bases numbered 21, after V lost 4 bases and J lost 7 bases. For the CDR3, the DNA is TGTGCCAGCAGCTCAGTCCAGCTGAGGGGGCGCCTACTGGGTGGCTACACCTTC. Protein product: CASSSVQLRGRLLGGYTF.

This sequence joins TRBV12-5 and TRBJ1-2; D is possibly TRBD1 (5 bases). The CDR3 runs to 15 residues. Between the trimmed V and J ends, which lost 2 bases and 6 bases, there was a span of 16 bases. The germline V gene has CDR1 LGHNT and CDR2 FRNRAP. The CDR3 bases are TGTGCTAGTGGTTTGTCGTATCTCGGGGGAGATGGCTACACCTTC. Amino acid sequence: CASGLSYLGGDGYTF.

The DNA for the CDR3 is TGTGCCAGCAGTGTTTCAGTACAGGGTGAATATGGCTACACCTTC. This codes for CASSVSVQGEYGYTF. This rearrangement joins TRBV6-1 to TRBJ1-2; D perhaps matches TRBD1 (6 bases). The CDR3 is 15 residues long. Germline assignment: CDR1 MNHNS and CDR2 SASEGT. With 4 bases removed from V and 5 bases from J, the gap between germline ends came to 17 bases.

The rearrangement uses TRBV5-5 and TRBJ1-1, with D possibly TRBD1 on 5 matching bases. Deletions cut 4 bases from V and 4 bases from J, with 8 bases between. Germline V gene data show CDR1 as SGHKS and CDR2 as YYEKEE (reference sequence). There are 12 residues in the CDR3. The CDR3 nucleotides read TGTGCCAGCAGCCCGGGGGGCACTGAAGCTTTCTTT. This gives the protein CASSPGGTEAFF.

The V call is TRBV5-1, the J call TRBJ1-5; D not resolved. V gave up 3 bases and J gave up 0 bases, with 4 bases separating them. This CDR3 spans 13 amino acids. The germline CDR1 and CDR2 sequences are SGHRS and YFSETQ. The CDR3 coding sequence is TGCGCCAGCAGCTATTATAGCAATCAGCCCCAGCATTTT. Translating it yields CASSYYSNQPQHF.

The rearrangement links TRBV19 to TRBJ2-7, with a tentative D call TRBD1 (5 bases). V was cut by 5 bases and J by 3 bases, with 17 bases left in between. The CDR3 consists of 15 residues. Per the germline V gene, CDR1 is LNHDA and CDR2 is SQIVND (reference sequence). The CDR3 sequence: CASSPGDSTFYEQYF. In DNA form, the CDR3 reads TGTGCCAGTAGTCCAGGAGACAGTACTTTCTACGAGCAGTACTTC.

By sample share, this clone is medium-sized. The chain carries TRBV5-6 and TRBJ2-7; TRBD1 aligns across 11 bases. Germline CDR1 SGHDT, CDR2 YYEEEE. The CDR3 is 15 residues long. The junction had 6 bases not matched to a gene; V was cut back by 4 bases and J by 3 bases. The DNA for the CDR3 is TGTGCCAGCAGCCAGGCCGGGACAGGGGGCTACGAGCAGTACTTC. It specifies CASSQAGTGGYEQYF.

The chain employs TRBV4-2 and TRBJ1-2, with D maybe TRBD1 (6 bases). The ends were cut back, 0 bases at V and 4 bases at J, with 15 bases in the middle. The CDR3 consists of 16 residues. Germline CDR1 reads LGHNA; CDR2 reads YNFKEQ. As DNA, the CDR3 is TGTGCCAGCAGCCAAGAGGAACAGGGCGTATCCTATGGCTACACCTTC. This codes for CASSQEEQGVSYGYTF.

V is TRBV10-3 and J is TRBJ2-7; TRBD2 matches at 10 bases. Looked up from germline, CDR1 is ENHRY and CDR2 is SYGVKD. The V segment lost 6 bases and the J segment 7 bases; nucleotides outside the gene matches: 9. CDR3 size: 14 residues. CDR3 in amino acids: CAIRGTSAAGEQYF. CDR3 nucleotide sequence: TGTGCCATCAGGGGGACTAGCGCGGCGGGAGAGCAGTACTTC.

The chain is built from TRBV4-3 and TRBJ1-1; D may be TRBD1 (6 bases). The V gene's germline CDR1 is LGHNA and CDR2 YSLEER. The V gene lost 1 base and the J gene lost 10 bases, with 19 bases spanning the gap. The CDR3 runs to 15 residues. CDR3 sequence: CASSQVASGASGAFF. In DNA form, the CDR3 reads TGCGCCAGCAGCCAAGTAGCATCAGGGGCATCGGGAGCTTTCTTT.

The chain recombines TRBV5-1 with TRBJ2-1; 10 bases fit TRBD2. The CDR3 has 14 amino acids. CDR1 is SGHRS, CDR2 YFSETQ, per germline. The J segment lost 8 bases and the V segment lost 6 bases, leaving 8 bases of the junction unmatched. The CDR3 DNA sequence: TGCGCCAGCAACAGCGGGAGGGCCGTGGATGAGCAGTTCTTC. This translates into CASNSGRAVDEQFF.